These 20 T cell receptor beta chains were sequenced from one sample in a study of blood T cells in healthy people across ages. It was with a sample-barcoded 5' primer and a J-beta primer mix that a second PCR of roughly 7 to 12 cycles was run. TCRdb processed the 5' RACE reads anew with MiXCR; each CDR3 protein has one entry. The table shows roughly 1 million distinct CDR3 sequences, with under 30% occurring only once. The same data also went into a second study, on T cells of mothers and their children.

Sequenced: blood. The receptors stem from a girl aged 2-10 years in good health.

In its sample, this clonotype was seen a few times. The rearrangement joins TRBV29-1 to TRBJ2-6; D might be TRBD1 (6 bases). CDR1 is SQVTM and CDR2 is ANQGSEA in the germline V gene. The length of the CDR3 is 12 residues. CDR3 nucleotide sequence: TGCCTAACAGGGACCGGGGCCAACGTCCTGACTTTC. Residues: CLTGTGANVLTF. The full variable domain, with the rest looked up from reference TRBV29-1 and TRBJ2-6, is SAVISQKPSRDICQRGTSLTIQCQVDSQVTMMFWYRQQPGQSLTLIATANQGSEATYESGFVIDKFPISRPNLTFSTLTVSNMSPEDSSIYLCLTGTGANVLTFGAGSRLTVL.

The chain couples TRBV5-1 to TRBJ2-1, with D maybe TRBD2 (5 bases). The V gene lost 4 bases and the J gene lost 0 bases, with 17 bases spanning the gap. This CDR3 contains 17 residues. CDR1 and CDR2 from the germline V gene are SGHRS and YFSETQ. The CDR3 DNA sequence: TGCGCCAGCAGCACTTCCTGGACGGAGGCCTCCTACAATGAGCAGTTCTTC. Translation: CASSTSWTEASYNEQFF.

This clonotype was counted only a few times. The rearrangement joins TRBV27 to TRBJ2-5; D is unclear. V was cut by 2 bases and J by 4 bases, with 8 bases left in between. The germline gives CDR1 MNHEY, CDR2 SMNVEV (reference sequence). The CDR3 is 13 amino acids. For the CDR3, the DNA is TGTGCCAGCAGTTTACACGTGGGAGAGACCCAGTACTTC. Translation: CASSLHVGETQYF.

The rearrangement links TRBV12-3 or TRBV12-4 to TRBJ2-7; D may be TRBD1 (6 bases). V gave up 6 bases and J gave up 4 bases, with 16 bases separating them. The CDR3 is 14 amino acids. CDR3 sequence reads: CASSPGDPFYEQYF. The CDR3 bases are TGTGCCAGCAGCCCAGGGGATCCCTTTTACGAGCAGTACTTC.

The chain recombines TRBV20-1 with TRBJ2-7; D call uncertain. This CDR3 has 16 residues. The germline V and J ends were trimmed by 2 bases and 3 bases, with 20 bases remaining between them. CDR1 and CDR2 (germline): DFQATT, SNEGSKA (reference sequence). The CDR3 sequence is CSARTLNGASVYEQYF. CDR3 DNA sequence: TGCAGTGCTAGAACCCTTAACGGCGCCTCAGTCTACGAGCAGTACTTC.

V gene TRBV6-1 combines with J gene TRBJ2-1; D is possibly TRBD2 (5 bases). The CDR3 extends over 15 amino acids. V was cut by 5 bases and J by 0 bases, with 11 bases left in between. CDR1 and CDR2 (germline): MNHNS, SASEGT. The CDR3 sequence is CASSQGGVSYNEQFF. CDR3 in DNA: TGTGCCAGCAGTCAAGGAGGCGTCTCCTACAATGAGCAGTTCTTC.

This clonotype has a count of ten or more. The chain links TRBV9 to TRBJ2-3, with 7 bases identical to TRBD1. The junction had 5 bases not matched to a gene; V was cut back by 4 bases and J by 0 bases. CDR3 size: 15 residues. Germline V gives CDR1 SGDLS, CDR2 YYNGEE. CDR3 coding DNA: TGTGCCAGCAGCCCGGGGACAGCCAGCACAGATACGCAGTATTTT. This encodes CASSPGTASTDTQYF.

The chain is built from TRBV7-9 and TRBJ2-1; 9 nucleotides match TRBD1. V was clipped by 5 bases and J by 0 bases; unmatched bases: 5. CDR1 is SEHNR, CDR2 FQNEAQ, per germline (reference sequence). The CDR3 extends over 16 amino acids. The CDR3 sequence is CASSIDRGGSYNEQFF. In nucleotides, the CDR3 is TGTGCCAGCAGCATCGACAGGGGGGGCTCCTACAATGAGCAGTTCTTC.

This clonotype has a single count. CDR3 sequence: CASSDHRGTSVYNEQYF. In nucleotides, the CDR3 is TGTGCCAGCAGCGACCACAGGGGGACGTCGGTCTACAATGAGCAGTACTTC. The chain employs TRBV7-9 and TRBJ2-1; 8 nucleotides align to TRBD1. The J call may be incorrect, as the DNA end agrees better with TRBJ2-7. The CDR3 sequence is 17 residues long. In germline, CDR1 is SEHNR, CDR2 FQNEAQ (reference sequence).

This chain's CDR3 is CASSPEGILNTEAFF. For the CDR3, the DNA is TGCGCCAGCTCCCCCGAAGGGATATTGAACACTGAAGCTTTCTTT. The genes are TRBV4-1 and TRBJ1-1; D remains unclear. The CDR3 loop spans 15 amino acids. CDR1 is MGHRA and CDR2 is YSYEKL in the germline V gene. Deletions cut 8 bases from V and 0 bases from J, with 16 bases between.

This chain connects TRBV6-5 to TRBJ2-5; D possibly corresponds to TRBD1 (6 bases). The DNA end lines up better with TRBJ2-7; the J call may be wrong. Germline CDR1 reads MNHEY; CDR2 reads SVGAGI. The CDR3 is 15 amino acids. The DNA for the CDR3 is TGTGCCAGCAGTTACTCGGGGGACATTCTCAACGAGCAGTACTTC. It encodes CASSYSGDILNEQYF.

The CDR3 region has the DNA TGTGCCAGCAGCTCGCCCGGGGTCAAAAACATTCAGTACTTC. This sequence encodes CASSSPGVKNIQYF. The rearrangement joins TRBV5-6 to TRBJ2-4; TRBD2 is a possible D gene (5 bases). The CDR3 length is 14 residues. Trimming removed 3 bases from V and 3 bases from J, with 10 bases in between. CDR1 and CDR2 from the germline V gene are SGHDT and YYEEEE.

The sample holds a few counts of this clonotype. The V and J genes are TRBV12-3 or TRBV12-4 and TRBJ2-5; 8 positions agree with TRBD1. After removal of 5 bases from V and 1 base from J, the junction contained 15 bases not matched to a gene. The CDR3 is 18 amino acids. The DNA of the CDR3 is TGTGCCAGCAGTCTTAACAGGGGGAGGACCCCTTTCCAAGAGACCCAGTACTTC. This encodes CASSLNRGRTPFQETQYF.

The V call is TRBV2, the J call TRBJ1-1; D is unclear. There are 12 residues in the CDR3. Germline V gene lookup returns CDR1 SNHLY and CDR2 FYNNEI. With 3 bases removed from V and 7 bases from J, the gap between germline ends came to 9 bases. The CDR3 here is CASSDLNIEAFF. The CDR3 DNA reads as TGTGCCAGCAGTGATCTGAATATTGAAGCTTTCTTT. Full variable domain (rest looked up from reference TRBV2 and TRBJ1-1): EPEVTQTPSHQVTQMGQEVILRCVPISNHLYFYWYRQILGQKVEFLVSFYNNEISEKSEIFDDQFSVERPDGSNFTLKIRSTKLEDSAMYFCASSDLNIEAFFGQGTRLTVV.

As regards this clonotype: The junction departs from germline at one end; a sequencing error may be responsible. This chain joins TRBV5-5 and TRBJ2-7; 7 bases match TRBD2. Looked up from germline, CDR1 is SGHKS and CDR2 is YYEKEE (reference sequence). The CDR3 consists of 14 residues. CDR3: CASSLGGGSYVQYF. The DNA for the CDR3 is TGTGCCAGCAGCTTGGGCGGGGGATCCTACGTGCAGTACTTC.

This clonotype was seen a handful of times. The CDR3 loop reads CASSSLTTNEKLFF. The CDR3 region has the DNA TGTGCCAGCAGCTCCCTCACAACTAATGAAAAACTGTTTTTT. This chain connects TRBV5-5 to TRBJ1-4; D unresolved. V shed 3 bases and J shed 0 bases, with 6 bases lying between them. Germline-derived CDR1 and CDR2 are SGHKS and YYEKEE (reference sequence). The CDR3 covers 14 residues.

The chain couples TRBV10-3 to TRBJ1-2, with TRBD1 as a possible D gene (6 bases). Germline V gene lookup returns CDR1 ENHRY and CDR2 SYGVKD. V lost 3 bases and J lost 4, with 9 bases in between. The CDR3 length is 13 residues. The CDR3 here is CAISDGRGYGYTF. CDR3 sequence (DNA): TGTGCCATCAGTGACGGCAGGGGCTATGGCTACACCTTC.

In its sample, this clonotype was seen once. It is unclear where the CDR3 begins or ends on the DNA, so no DNA is shown, and the CDR3 is as TCRdb lists it. The V gene is TRBV29-1, the J gene TRBJ1-2. Germline-derived CDR1 and CDR2 are SQVTM and ANQGSEA. The CDR3 contains 12 residues when both ends are counted. This CDR3 reads CSVADGNYGFTF.

A few counts support this clonotype. V is TRBV28 and J is TRBJ2-3; 10 bases agree with TRBD2. The germline V gene encodes CDR1 MDHEN and CDR2 SYDVKM. The CDR3 covers 16 residues. V trimming: 7 bases; J trimming: 2 bases; junction bases outside the gene matches: 9. This chain's CDR3 is CASKGASGRPTDTQYF. CDR3 nucleotide sequence: TGTGCCAGCAAGGGCGCTAGCGGGAGACCCACAGATACGCAGTATTTT.

This clonotype has a handful of counts. This chain joins TRBV11-2 and TRBJ1-2, with a tentative D call TRBD1 (5 bases). V was shortened by 0 bases and J by 8 bases, with 10 bases between the two germline ends. Germline V gene lookup returns CDR1 SGHAT and CDR2 FQNNGV. The CDR3 has 13 residues. CDR3 loop: CASSLEGRGGYTF. The CDR3 DNA follows: TGTGCCAGCAGCTTAGAGGGGCGCGGAGGCTACACCTTC. Based on the CDR3 plus reference TRBV11-2 and TRBJ1-2, the full variable domain is EAGVAQSPRYKIIEKRQSVAFWCNPISGHATLYWYQQILGQGPKLLIQFQNNGVVDDSQLPKDRFSAERLKGVDSTLKIQPAKLEDSAVYLCASSLEGRGGYTFGSGTRLTVV.